What follows are 13 T cell receptor beta chains derived from one specimen sequenced in a study of shared clonotypes between healthy human individuals. Profiling relied on immunoSEQ multiplex PCR, and the TCRdb table lists in-frame clones only, not all of them. The top ten hold nearly 1.5% of the sample, which has about 1 million clones, roughly 75% seen once. Sequenced material: memory CD4+ T cells sorted from blood. Subset specified: CD45RA-negative fraction. The receptors shown here come from a man aged 18 to 30 in good health.

The rearrangement joins TRBV27 to TRBJ2-4, with D possibly being TRBD1 (7 bases). The CDR3 is 13 amino acids. CDR1 MNHEY and CDR2 SMNVEV come from the germline V gene (reference sequence). The V and J ends lost 6 bases and 4 bases respectively, with 10 bases between them. This CDR3 is CASRAGQKNIQYF. DNA for the CDR3: TGTGCCAGCAGGGCGGGACAGAAAAACATTCAGTACTTC.

CDR3 bases: TGCAGCGTTGGGGCAGGCTATGGCTACACCTTC. Amino acid sequence: CSVGAGYGYTF. The V and J genes are TRBV29-1 and TRBJ1-2; D unclear. V gave up 4 bases and J gave up 4 bases, with 7 bases separating them. Germline V gene data show CDR1 as SQVTM and CDR2 as ANQGSEA. The CDR3 is 11 residues long.

The chain couples TRBV7-9 to TRBJ2-3; D gene ambiguous. Germline V gene sequence: CDR1 SEHNR, CDR2 FQNEAQ (reference sequence). CDR3 length: 15 amino acids. Trimming left V 0 bases short and J 4 bases short, with 11 bases between. In DNA, the CDR3 is TGTGCCAGCAGCTTAGCGGGGTTGGGCTCAGATACGCAGTATTTT. It specifies CASSLAGLGSDTQYF.

This clone was seen a few times. The J gene is TRBJ1-6, the V gene TRBV7-9; no reliable D call. CDR3 length: 14 amino acids. V lost 0 bases and J 8 bases, leaving 8 bases between the germline ends. Looked up from germline, CDR1 is SEHNR and CDR2 is FQNEAQ (reference sequence). CDR3 nucleotides: TGTGCCAGCAGCTTAGCTGGGGTCTATTCACCCCTCCACTTT. Translation: CASSLAGVYSPLHF.

The V gene is TRBV30, the J gene TRBJ1-2; no clear D gene. CDR1 is GTSNPN, CDR2 SVGIG, per germline (reference sequence). The CDR3 has 15 amino acids. The V gene lost 3 bases and the J gene lost 2 bases, with 16 bases spanning the gap. CDR3 region: CAWRAAGWRNYGYTF. DNA for the CDR3: TGTGCCTGGAGGGCGGCGGGATGGCGGAACTATGGCTACACCTTC.

The chain carries TRBV5-6 and TRBJ2-1; TRBD1 aligns across 8 bases. The CDR3 spans 15 residues. V was clipped by 0 bases and J by 5 bases; unmatched bases: 4. The germline V gene has CDR1 SGHDT and CDR2 YYEEEE. The CDR3 reads CASSLVDRDNNEQFF. DNA for the CDR3: TGTGCCAGCAGCTTGGTGGACAGGGACAACAATGAGCAGTTCTTC.

The chain carries TRBV15 and TRBJ1-2, with unresolved D. Trimming left V 1 base short and J 3 bases short, with 6 bases between. CDR3 length equals 13 residues. Per the germline V gene, CDR1 is LNHNV and CDR2 is YYDKDF (reference sequence). CDR3 bases: TGTGCCACCAGCAGAGGTATTGACTATGGCTACACCTTC. This gives the protein CATSRGIDYGYTF.

The chain couples TRBV4-1 to TRBJ1-1; D is unresolved. CDR3 length equals 16 residues. In germline, CDR1 is MGHRA, CDR2 YSYEKL. The V gene lost 2 bases and the J gene lost 0 bases, with 13 bases spanning the gap. CDR3 coding DNA: TGCGCCAGCAGCCAAATATTGCCGGCTATGAACACTGAAGCTTTCTTT. The encoded protein is CASSQILPAMNTEAFF.

This sequence joins TRBV2 and TRBJ2-7, with 8 bases aligning to TRBD1. The CDR3 runs 15 residues. With V trimmed by 6 bases and J by 3 bases, 10 bases remained unmatched. Germline values: CDR1 SNHLY, CDR2 FYNNEI. The CDR3 reads CASSMDRAVNYEQYF. CDR3 coding DNA: TGTGCCAGCAGCATGGACAGGGCGGTGAACTACGAGCAGTACTTC.

This clone was counted a single time. The chain combines TRBV27 with TRBJ2-2; D may be TRBD1 (6 bases). The CDR3 covers 16 residues. V was pared by 6 bases and J by 5 bases, with 19 bases between. Germline lookup yields CDR1 MNHEY and CDR2 SMNVEV (reference sequence). CDR3 sequence (DNA): TGTGCCAGCAGCACCTACACCACAGGGTGGACCGGGGAGCTGTTTTTT. It specifies CASSTYTTGWTGELFF.

V is TRBV7-2 and J is TRBJ1-2; no definite D call. This CDR3 spans 13 amino acids. V was trimmed by 2 bases and J by 2 bases, leaving 6 bases between them. Germline V gene data show CDR1 as SGHTA and CDR2 as FQGNSA. CDR3 loop: CASSLQENYGYTF. The CDR3 DNA sequence: TGTGCCAGCAGCTTACAGGAGAACTATGGCTACACCTTC.

The chain couples TRBV7-3 to TRBJ2-2; D remains ambiguous. Germline V gives CDR1 SGHTA, CDR2 FQGTGA. This CDR3 comprises 12 residues. V lost 4 bases to trimming and J lost 4 bases, with 4 bases between them. CDR3 sequence reads: CASSYFTGELFF. The CDR3 bases are TGTGCCAGCAGCTACTTCACCGGGGAGCTGTTTTTT.

This chain connects TRBV10-3 to TRBJ1-1; TRBD1 is a possible D gene (5 bases). The CDR3 extends over 13 amino acids. The V gene's germline CDR1 is ENHRY and CDR2 SYGVKD. V dropped 9 bases and J dropped 1 base, with 12 bases sitting between them. The CDR3 sequence: CAITDRKNTEAFF. The CDR3 DNA reads as TGTGCCATAACTGACAGAAAGAACACTGAAGCTTTCTTT.